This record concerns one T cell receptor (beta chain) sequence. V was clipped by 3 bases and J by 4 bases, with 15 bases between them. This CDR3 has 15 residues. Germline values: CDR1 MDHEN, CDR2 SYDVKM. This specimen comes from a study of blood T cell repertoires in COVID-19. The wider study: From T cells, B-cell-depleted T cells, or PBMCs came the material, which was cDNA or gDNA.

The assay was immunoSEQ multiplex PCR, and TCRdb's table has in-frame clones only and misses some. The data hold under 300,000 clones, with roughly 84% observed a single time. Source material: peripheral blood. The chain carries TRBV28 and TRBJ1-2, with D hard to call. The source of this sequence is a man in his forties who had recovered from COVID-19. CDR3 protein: CASSLSESGGYGYTF. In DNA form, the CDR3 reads TGTGCCAGCAGTTTGTCCGAATCCGGCGGCTATGGCTACACCTTC.